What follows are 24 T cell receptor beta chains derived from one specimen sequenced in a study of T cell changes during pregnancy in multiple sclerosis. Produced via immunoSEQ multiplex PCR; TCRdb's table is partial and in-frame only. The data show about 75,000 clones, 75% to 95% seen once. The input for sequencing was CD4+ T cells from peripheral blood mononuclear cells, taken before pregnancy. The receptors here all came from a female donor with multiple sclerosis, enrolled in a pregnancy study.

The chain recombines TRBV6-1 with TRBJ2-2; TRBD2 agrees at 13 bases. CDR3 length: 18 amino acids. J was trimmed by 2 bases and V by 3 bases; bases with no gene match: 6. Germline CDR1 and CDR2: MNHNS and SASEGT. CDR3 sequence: CASSDLLAGGPNTGELFF. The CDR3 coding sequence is TGTGCCAGCAGTGACCTACTAGCGGGAGGGCCTAACACCGGGGAGCTGTTTTTT.

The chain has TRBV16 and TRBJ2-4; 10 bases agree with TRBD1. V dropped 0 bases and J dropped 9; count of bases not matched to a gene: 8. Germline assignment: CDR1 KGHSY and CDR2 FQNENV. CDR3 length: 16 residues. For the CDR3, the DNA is TGTGCCAGCAGCCAATCATGGGACAGGGGAGGAATCATTCAGTACTTC. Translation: CASSQSWDRGGIIQYF.

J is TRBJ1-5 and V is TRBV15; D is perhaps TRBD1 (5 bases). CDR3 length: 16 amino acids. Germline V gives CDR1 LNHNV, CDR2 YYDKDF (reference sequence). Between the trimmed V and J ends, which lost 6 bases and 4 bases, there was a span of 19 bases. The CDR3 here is CATSQRGGRINQPQHF. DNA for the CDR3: TGTGCCACCAGTCAAAGGGGTGGGCGGATTAATCAGCCCCAGCATTTT.

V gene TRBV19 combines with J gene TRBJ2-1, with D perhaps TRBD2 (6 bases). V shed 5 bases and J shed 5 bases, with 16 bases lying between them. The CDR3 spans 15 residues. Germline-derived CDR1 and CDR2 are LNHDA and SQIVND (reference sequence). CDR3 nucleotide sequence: TGTGCCAGTAGTGTCCAGCGGGCAGGACACAATGAGCAGTTCTTC. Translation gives CASSVQRAGHNEQFF.

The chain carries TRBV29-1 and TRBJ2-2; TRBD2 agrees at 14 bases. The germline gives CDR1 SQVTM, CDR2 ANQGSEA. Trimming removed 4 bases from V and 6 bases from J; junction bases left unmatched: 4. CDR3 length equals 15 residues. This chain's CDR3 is CSVGLAGGPAGELFF. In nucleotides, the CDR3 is TGCAGCGTTGGACTAGCGGGGGGGCCGGCCGGGGAGCTGTTTTTT.

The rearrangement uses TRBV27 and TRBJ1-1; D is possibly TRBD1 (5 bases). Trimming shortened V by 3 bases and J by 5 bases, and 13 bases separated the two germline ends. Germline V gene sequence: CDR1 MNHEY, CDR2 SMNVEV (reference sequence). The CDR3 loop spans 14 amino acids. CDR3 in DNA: TGTGCCAGCAGTTTCCAGCGGGGCGGGACTGAAGCTTTCTTT. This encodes CASSFQRGGTEAFF.

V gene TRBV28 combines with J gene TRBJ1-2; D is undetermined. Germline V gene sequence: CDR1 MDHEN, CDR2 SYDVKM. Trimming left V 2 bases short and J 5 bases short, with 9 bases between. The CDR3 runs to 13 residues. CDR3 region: CASSLNGVYGYTF. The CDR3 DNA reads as TGTGCCAGCAGTTTAAATGGAGTGTATGGCTACACCTTC.

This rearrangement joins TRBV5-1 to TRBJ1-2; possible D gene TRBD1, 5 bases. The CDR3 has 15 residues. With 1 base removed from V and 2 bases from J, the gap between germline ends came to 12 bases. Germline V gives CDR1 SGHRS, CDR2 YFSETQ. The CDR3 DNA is TGCGCCAGCAGCTTGCCCACACAGGTGAACTATGGCTACACCTTC. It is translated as CASSLPTQVNYGYTF. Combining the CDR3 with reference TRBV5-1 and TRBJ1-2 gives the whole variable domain KAGVTQTPRYLIKTRGQQVTLSCSPISGHRSVSWYQQTPGQGLQFLFEYFSETQRNKGNFPGRFSGRQFSNSRSEMNVSTLELGDSALYLCASSLPTQVNYGYTFGSGTRLTVV.

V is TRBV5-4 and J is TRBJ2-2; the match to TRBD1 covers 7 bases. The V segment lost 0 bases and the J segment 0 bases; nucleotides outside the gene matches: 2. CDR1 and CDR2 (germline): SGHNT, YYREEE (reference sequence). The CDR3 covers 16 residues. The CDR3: CASSLAGGPNTGELFF. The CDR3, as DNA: TGTGCCAGCAGCTTGGCAGGGGGACCGAACACCGGGGAGCTGTTTTTT.

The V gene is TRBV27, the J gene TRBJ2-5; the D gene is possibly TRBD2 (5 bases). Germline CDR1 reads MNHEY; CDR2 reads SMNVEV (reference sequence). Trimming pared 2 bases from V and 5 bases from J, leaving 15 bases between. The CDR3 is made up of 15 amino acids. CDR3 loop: CASSLAGSRMETQYF. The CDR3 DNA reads TGTGCCAGCAGTTTAGCGGGCTCTAGGATGGAGACCCAGTACTTC.

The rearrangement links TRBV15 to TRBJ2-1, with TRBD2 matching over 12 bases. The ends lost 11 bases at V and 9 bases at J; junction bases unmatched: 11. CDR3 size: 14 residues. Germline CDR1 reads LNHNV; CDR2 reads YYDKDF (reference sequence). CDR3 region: CAAQGTSGHSEQFF. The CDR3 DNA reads TGTGCCGCCCAGGGGACTAGCGGGCACAGTGAGCAGTTCTTC.

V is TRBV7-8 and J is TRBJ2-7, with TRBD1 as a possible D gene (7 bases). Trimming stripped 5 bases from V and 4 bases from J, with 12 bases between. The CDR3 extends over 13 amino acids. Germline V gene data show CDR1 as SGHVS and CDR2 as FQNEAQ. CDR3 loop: CASSRQGGYEQYF. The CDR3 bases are TGTGCCAGCAGCCGACAGGGAGGATACGAGCAGTACTTC.

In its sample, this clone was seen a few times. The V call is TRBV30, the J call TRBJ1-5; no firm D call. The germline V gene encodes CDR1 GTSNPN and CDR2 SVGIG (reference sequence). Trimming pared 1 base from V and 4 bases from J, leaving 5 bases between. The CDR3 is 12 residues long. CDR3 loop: CAWSDFNQPQHF. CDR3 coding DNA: TGTGCCTGGAGTGACTTTAATCAGCCCCAGCATTTT.

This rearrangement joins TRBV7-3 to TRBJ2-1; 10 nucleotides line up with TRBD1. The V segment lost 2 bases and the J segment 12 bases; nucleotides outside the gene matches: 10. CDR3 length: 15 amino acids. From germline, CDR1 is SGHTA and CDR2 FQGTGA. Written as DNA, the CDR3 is TGTGCCAGCAGCTTAGCGGGACAGGGGTCTTGGGGGCAGTTCTTC. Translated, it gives CASSLAGQGSWGQFF. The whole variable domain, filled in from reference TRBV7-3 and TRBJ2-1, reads GAGVSQTPSNKVTEKGKYVELRCDPISGHTALYWYRQSLGQGPEFLIYFQGTGAADDSGLPNDRFFAVRPEGSVSTLKIQRTERGDSAVYLCASSLAGQGSWGQFFGPGTRLTVL.

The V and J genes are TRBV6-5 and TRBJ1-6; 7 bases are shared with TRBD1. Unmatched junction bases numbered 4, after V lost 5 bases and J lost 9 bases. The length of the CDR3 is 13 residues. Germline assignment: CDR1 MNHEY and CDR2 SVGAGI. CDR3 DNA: TGTGCCAGCAGTGACAGGGTTAGTTCACCCCTCCACTTT. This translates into CASSDRVSSPLHF.

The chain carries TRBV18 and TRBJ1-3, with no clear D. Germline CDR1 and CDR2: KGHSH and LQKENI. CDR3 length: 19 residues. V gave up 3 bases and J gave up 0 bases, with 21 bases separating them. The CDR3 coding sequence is TGTGCCAGCTCACCCACCCCGACGCTATCCACTAGCTCTGGAAACACCATATATTTT. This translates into CASSPTPTLSTSSGNTIYF.

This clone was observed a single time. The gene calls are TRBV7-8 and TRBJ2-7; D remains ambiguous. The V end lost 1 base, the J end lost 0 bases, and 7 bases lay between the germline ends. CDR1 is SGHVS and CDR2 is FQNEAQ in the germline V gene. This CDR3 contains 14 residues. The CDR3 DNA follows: TGTGCCAGCAGCTTAGATCCAGACTCCTACGAGCAGTACTTC. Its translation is CASSLDPDSYEQYF.

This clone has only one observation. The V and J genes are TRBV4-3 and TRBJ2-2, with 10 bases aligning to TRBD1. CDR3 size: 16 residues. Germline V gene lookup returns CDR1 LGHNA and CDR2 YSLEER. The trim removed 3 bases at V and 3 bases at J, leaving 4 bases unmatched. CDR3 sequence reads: CASSQTGGRDTGELFF. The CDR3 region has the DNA TGCGCCAGCAGCCAGACAGGGGGCCGGGACACCGGGGAGCTGTTTTTT.

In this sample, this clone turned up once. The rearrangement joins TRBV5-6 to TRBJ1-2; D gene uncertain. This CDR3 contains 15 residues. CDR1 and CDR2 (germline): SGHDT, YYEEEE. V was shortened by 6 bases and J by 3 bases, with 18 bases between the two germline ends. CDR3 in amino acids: CASTFFGMRDYGYTF. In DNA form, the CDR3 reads TGTGCCAGCACCTTCTTCGGGATGAGGGACTATGGCTACACCTTC.

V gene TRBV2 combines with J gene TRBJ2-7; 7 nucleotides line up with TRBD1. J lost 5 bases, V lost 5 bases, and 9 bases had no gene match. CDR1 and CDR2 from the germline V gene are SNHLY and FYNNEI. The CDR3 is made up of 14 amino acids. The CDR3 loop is CASSRTGLRNEQYF. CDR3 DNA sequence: TGTGCCAGCAGTAGGACAGGCCTCCGGAACGAGCAGTACTTC.

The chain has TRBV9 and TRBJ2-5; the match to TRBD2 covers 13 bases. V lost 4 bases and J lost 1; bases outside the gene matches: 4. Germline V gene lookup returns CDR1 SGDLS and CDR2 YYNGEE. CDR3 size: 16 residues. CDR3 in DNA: TGTGCCAGCAGCCTAGGGACTAGCGGGACCCAAGAGACCCAGTACTTC. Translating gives CASSLGTSGTQETQYF.

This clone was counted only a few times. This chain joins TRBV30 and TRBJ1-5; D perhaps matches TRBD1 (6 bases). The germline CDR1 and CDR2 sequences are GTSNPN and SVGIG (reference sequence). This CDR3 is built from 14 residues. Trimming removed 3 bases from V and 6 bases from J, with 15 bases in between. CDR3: CAWRGTGKGQPQHF. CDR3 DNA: TGTGCCTGGAGGGGCACAGGGAAGGGTCAGCCCCAGCATTTT.

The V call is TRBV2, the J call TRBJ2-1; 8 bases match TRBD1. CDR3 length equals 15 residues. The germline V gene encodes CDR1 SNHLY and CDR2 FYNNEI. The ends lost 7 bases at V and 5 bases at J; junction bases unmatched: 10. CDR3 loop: CASKQGDRANNEQFF. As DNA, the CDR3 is TGTGCCAGCAAACAGGGGGACAGAGCAAACAATGAGCAGTTCTTC.

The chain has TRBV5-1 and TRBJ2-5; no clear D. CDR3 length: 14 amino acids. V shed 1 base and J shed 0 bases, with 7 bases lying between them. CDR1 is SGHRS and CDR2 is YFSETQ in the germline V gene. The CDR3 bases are TGCGCCAGCAGCTTGAGCGAGTACCAAGAGACCCAGTACTTC. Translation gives CASSLSEYQETQYF.